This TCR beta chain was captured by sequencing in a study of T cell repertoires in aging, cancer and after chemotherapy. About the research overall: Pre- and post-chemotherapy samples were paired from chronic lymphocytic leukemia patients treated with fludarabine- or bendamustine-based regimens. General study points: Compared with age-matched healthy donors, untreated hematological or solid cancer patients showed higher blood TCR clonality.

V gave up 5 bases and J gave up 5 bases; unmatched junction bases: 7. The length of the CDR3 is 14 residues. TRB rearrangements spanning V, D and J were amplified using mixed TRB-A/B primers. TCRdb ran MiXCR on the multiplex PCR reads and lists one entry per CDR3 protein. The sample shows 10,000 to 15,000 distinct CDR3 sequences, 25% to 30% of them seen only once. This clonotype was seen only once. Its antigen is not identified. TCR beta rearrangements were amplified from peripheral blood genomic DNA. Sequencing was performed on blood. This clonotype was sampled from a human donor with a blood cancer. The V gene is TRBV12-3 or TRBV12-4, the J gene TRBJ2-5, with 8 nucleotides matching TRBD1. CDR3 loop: CASSPQTGEETQYF. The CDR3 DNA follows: TGTGCCAGCAGTCCCCAGACAGGGGAGGAGACCCAGTACTTC.